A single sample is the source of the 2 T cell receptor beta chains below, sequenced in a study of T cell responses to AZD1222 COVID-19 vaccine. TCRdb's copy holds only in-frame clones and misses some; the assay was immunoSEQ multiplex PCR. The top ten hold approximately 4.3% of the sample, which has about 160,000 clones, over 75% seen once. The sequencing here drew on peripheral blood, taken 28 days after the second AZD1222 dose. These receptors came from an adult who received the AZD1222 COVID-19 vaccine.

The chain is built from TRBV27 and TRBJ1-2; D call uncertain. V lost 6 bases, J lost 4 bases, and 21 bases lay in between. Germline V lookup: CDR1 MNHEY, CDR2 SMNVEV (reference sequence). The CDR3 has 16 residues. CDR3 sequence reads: CASRPAGRADSYGYTF. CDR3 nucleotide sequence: TGTGCCAGCAGGCCCGCCGGAAGGGCCGACTCCTATGGCTACACCTTC.

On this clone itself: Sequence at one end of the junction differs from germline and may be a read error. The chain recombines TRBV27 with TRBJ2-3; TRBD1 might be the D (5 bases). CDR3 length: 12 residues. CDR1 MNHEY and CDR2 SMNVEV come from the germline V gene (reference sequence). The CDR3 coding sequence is TGCGCTGTGGGGCGCGTCACAGATACGCAGTATTTT. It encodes CAVGRVTDTQYF.